This T cell receptor (beta chain) was observed in a study of graft-versus-host responses after intestinal transplantation. Repertoires were generated with immunoSEQ multiplex PCR, while TCRdb's copy carries only in-frame clones and drops some. The table has some 85,000 clones, 80% to 95% seen once; the top ten hold about 0.44%. This CDR3 is 13 amino acids long. V lost 5 bases to trimming and J lost 1 base, with 7 bases between them. CDR1 is LNHNV, CDR2 YYDKDF, per germline (reference sequence). Worth noting for this clone: Its antigen is still unknown.

Whole-study results and caveats: GvH clone levels peaked in circulation, and this peak was associated with early post-transplant HvG declines.

The specimen comprised unstimulated CD8+ T cells sorted from spleen or lymph node cells, sampled before transplant. The chain uses TRBV15 and TRBJ2-3; D is uncertain. The source of this sequence is a human donor who was the organ donor for an intestinal transplant. Here the CDR3 DNA reads TGTGCCACCAGCCGCGGAGGCACAGATACGCAGTATTTT. It codes for CATSRGGTDTQYF.